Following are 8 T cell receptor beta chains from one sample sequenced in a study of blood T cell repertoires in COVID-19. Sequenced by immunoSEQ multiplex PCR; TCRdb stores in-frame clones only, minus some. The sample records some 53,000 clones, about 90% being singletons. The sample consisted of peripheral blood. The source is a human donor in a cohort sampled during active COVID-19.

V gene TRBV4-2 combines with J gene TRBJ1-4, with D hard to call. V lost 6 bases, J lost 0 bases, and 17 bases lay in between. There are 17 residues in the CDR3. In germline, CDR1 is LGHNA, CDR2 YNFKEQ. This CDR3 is CASRAAVQISTNEKLFF. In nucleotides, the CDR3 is TGTGCCAGCAGGGCCGCGGTCCAGATTTCAACTAATGAAAAACTGTTTTTT.

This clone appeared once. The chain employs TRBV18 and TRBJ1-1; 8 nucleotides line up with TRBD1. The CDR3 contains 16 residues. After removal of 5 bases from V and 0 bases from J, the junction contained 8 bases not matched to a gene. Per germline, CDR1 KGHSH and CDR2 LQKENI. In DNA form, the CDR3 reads TGTGCCAGCTCAGAAACACGGACAGGGCTGAACACTGAAGCTTTCTTT. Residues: CASSETRTGLNTEAFF.

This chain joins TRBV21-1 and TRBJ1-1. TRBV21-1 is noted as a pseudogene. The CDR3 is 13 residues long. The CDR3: CASSLWGDTEAFF. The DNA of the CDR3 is TGTGCCAGCAGTCTTTGGGGGGACACTGAAGCTTTCTTT.

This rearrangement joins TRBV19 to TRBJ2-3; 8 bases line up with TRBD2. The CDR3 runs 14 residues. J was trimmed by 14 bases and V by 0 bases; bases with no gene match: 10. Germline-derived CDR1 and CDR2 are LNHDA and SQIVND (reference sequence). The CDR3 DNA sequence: TGTGCCAGTAGTATAGATGGGGCGGGAGGTCGGTTGTATTTT. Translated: CASSIDGAGGRLYF.

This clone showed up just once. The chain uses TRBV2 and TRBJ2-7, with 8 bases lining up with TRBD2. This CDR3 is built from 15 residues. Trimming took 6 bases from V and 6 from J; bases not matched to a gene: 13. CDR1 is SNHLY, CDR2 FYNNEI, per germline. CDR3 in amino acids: CASRLPGLGASEQYF. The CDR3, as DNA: TGTGCCAGCAGGCTACCGGGACTAGGAGCCTCCGAGCAGTACTTC.

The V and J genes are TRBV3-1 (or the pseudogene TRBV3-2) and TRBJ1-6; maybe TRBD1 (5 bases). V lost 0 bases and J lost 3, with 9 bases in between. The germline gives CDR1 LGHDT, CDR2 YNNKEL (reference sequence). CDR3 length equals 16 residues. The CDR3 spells CASSQDAGHYNSPLHF. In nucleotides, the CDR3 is TGTGCCAGCAGCCAAGATGCCGGACACTATAATTCACCCCTCCACTTT.

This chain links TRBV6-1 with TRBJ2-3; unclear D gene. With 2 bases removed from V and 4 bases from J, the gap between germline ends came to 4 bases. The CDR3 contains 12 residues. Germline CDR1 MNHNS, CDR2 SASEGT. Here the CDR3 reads CASSEFADTQYF. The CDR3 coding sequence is TGTGCCAGCAGTGAATTCGCAGATACGCAGTATTTT.

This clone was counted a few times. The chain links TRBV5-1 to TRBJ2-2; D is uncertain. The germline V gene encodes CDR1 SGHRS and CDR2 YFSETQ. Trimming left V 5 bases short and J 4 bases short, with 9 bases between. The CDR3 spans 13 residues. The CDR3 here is CASRPRSTGELFF. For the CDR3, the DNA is TGCGCCAGCAGGCCCCGGAGCACCGGGGAGCTGTTTTTT.